This T cell receptor beta chain was obtained from a study of identical twins. Study-wide points: Twin sharing of out-of-frame TCR alpha was underestimated by models in monozygotic pairs. Sequences that were beta out-of-frame showed weaker excess twin sharing.

This clonotype was detected a few times. Its antigen remains unidentified. Germline lookup yields CDR1 LNHDA and CDR2 SQIVND (reference sequence). V shed 4 bases and J shed 4 bases, with 12 bases lying between them. CDR3 length equals 14 residues. TCRdb reprocessed the 5' RACE reads via MiXCR and lists one record per CDR3 protein. The sample has around 670,000 distinct CDR3 sequences, 5.5% to 6.5% seen once. The sequenced material came from naive T cells sorted from blood. The V call is TRBV19, the J call TRBJ2-3; D uncertain. This clonotype originated in a man between 18 and 29 years old in good health. The CDR3 protein is CASSRALGADTQYF. CDR3 nucleotide sequence: TGTGCCAGTAGTAGGGCCCTCGGCGCAGATACGCAGTATTTT.